The subject of this entry is one T cell receptor (beta chain). Antigen: not known. There were likely unrecorded immune exposures, though donors were nominally healthy when sampled. The data were obtained in a study of cytomegalovirus exposure and HLA in healthy donors. General study points: Common viral pathogens were later found to be apparently linked to several of the most significant clusters. A later analysis reportedly found that, within productive TCRs, an Asian-associated ancestry cluster had fewer N-insertions than the mean observed across the approximately 660 donors.

Germline V gene sequence: CDR1 SGHVS, CDR2 FQNEAQ. V was pared by 0 bases and J by 5 bases, with 5 bases between. This CDR3 is 13 amino acids long. The PCR was carried out with 60 Vbeta primers and 13 Jbeta primers. Study processing details: Counted up in a later analysis, unique TCR beta chains came to some 82 million, with around 11 million shared. The protocol was immunoSEQ multiplex PCR, while the TCRdb copy is restricted to in-frame clones and leaves out a portion. That table gives V, J and clone size, and the DNA gave D and trimming. The repertoire holds 120,000 or so clones, approximately 80% seen once, with roughly 5.6% in the top ten.

The receptor's source is a man aged 25-45 years in good health and CMV-seropositive. J is TRBJ1-5 and V is TRBV7-8; D is unclear. The sample taken for sequencing was PBMCs. CDR3 sequence: CASSLATDQPQHF. CDR3 nucleotide sequence: TGTGCCAGCAGCTTAGCTACAGATCAGCCCCAGCATTTT.